This T cell receptor (beta chain) was sequenced during a study of tumor and adjacent non-tumor tissue in lung cancer. Study in general: The cohort had about a dozen adenocarcinoma, a couple of squamous cell and 1 small cell patients. Study-wide results and limits: In normal lung, the top 100 clones were significantly more dominant than in tumor. Patients with more diverse tumor TCRs had worse survival.

TCRbeta libraries were built with three rounds of nested PCR, modified from ARM-PCR. Each CDR3 protein gets one entry after TCRdb re-called the multiplex PCR reads with MiXCR. This sample yields about 43,000 distinct CDR3 sequences, of which roughly 60% are seen a single time; about 48% belongs to the top ten. On this clonotype itself: Its antigen is still unknown. Germline is not matched at one junction end, which may reflect a read error.

No cell sorting was done before RNA was extracted from the tissue. This non-tumor lung sample came from over 3 cm beyond the tumor edge. Chemotherapy-naive patients with new lung cancer underwent thoracic surgery in China, August–late 2014. CDR3 size: 14 residues. Germline loops: CDR1 SGHAT, CDR2 FQNNGV. What was sequenced was distant non-tumor lung tissue. The sequence was obtained from a middle-aged man with non-small cell lung cancer. This chain connects TRBV11-2 to TRBJ2-1; the D gene is possibly TRBD2 (5 bases). The CDR3 DNA is TGTGCCAGCGGCTTAATCCGGGGAACTAATGAGCAGTTCTTC. Translating gives CASGLIRGTNEQFF.